This is a list of T cell receptor beta chains from one sample in a study of cytomegalovirus exposure and HLA in healthy donors. Assay: immunoSEQ multiplex PCR; the TCRdb copy retains only in-frame clones and omits some. The sample has tens of thousands of clones; the top ten hold approximately 6.2%. Sequenced: PBMCs. The source of these receptors is a man in his thirties or forties in good health and CMV-seronegative. Each CDR3 is given with its conserved first and last residue. The D gene is left open where the match is weak.

>TRBV4-3|NA|TRBJ1-6
CASSHRNSPLHF
TGCGCCAGCAGCCACAGAAATTCACCCCTCCACTTT
>TRBV5-1|NA|TRBJ1-5
CASRVDGASNQPQHF
TGCGCCAGCAGGGTGGATGGGGCCAGCAATCAGCCCCAGCATTTT
>TRBV30|TRBD2|TRBJ2-1
CAWIEAGADNEQFF
TGTGCCTGGATCGAAGCGGGAGCCGACAATGAGCAGTTCTTC
>TRBV27|NA|TRBJ2-1
CASSQTRNSYNEQFF
TGTGCCAGCAGTCAGACACGGAACTCCTACAATGAGCAGTTCTTC
>TRBV14|NA|TRBJ2-7
CASSHSVEAHEQYF
TGTGCCAGCAGCCATTCCGTGGAGGCCCACGAGCAGTACTTC
>TRBV7-2|NA|TRBJ2-1
CASRGGATYNEQFF
TGTGCCAGCAGGGGGGGGGCGACCTACAATGAGCAGTTCTTC
>TRBV29-1|TRBD1|TRBJ1-1
CSGRQGGSTEAFF
TGCAGCGGGCGACAAGGGGGCAGCACTGAAGCTTTCTTT
>TRBV11-1|TRBD1|TRBJ1-1
CASSFPTGGGTEAFF
TGTGCCAGCAGCTTCCCGACAGGGGGTGGGACTGAAGCTTTCTTT
>TRBV4-2|NA|TRBJ1-1
CASSQERLAGNTEAFF
TGTGCCAGCAGCCAAGAACGTTTGGCAGGCAACACTGAAGCTTTCTTT
>TRBV5-4|TRBD1|TRBJ2-1
CATGGQSSYNEQFF
TGTGCCACTGGGGGACAGAGCTCCTACAATGAGCAGTTCTTC
>TRBV27|NA|TRBJ1-3
CASTTLNAGNTIYF
TGTGCCAGCACTACCCTAAACGCTGGAAACACCATATATTTT
>TRBV6-5|NA|TRBJ1-2
CASSYSLRAGGYGYTF
NA
>TRBV6-4|TRBD2|TRBJ2-7
CASSATAGDYEQYF
TGTGCCAGCAGTGCTACTGCGGGAGACTACGAGCAGTACTTC
>TRBV4-1|NA|TRBJ2-7
CASSHRRTYEQYF
TGCGCCAGCAGCCACCGTAGAACCTACGAGCAGTACTTC
>TRBV19|NA|TRBJ1-6
CASRAATSAPLHF
TGTGCCAGTAGGGCCGCGACAAGTGCACCCCTCCACTTT
>TRBV6-5|TRBD2|TRBJ2-1
CASSPGLAGTFGQFF
TGTGCCAGCAGTCCGGGACTAGCGGGTACTTTTGGGCAGTTCTTC
>TRBV25-1|TRBD1|TRBJ1-6
CASSAGQANSPLHF
TGTGCCAGCAGTGCCGGACAGGCGAATTCACCCCTCCACTTT
>TRBV20-1|NA|TRBJ2-5
CSARPEETQYF
TGCAGTGCTAGGCCGGAGGAGACCCAGTACTTC
>TRBV6-1|TRBD1|TRBJ1-4
CASRKRDRVEEKLFF
TGTGCCAGCAGGAAAAGGGACAGGGTGGAGGAAAAACTGTTTTTT
>TRBV5-1|TRBD2|TRBJ2-1
CASSPASGSYNEQFF
TGCGCCAGCAGCCCAGCTAGCGGGAGCTACAATGAGCAGTTCTTC
>TRBV5-6|TRBD1|TRBJ2-7
CASSLAGQGIYEQYF
TGTGCCAGCAGCTTGGCGGGACAGGGGATCTACGAGCAGTACTTC
>TRBV5-1|TRBD1|TRBJ2-2
CASSLAPRQGASRELFF
TGCGCCAGCAGCTTGGCACCCAGACAGGGGGCTTCTAGGGAGCTGTTTTTT
>TRBV5-1|NA|TRBJ2-2
CASSHTLGAQDTGELFF
TGCGCCAGCAGCCATACTCTAGGGGCGCAGGACACCGGGGAGCTGTTTTTT
>TRBV4-2|TRBD2|TRBJ2-7
CASSQDTAGGRVYEQYF
TGTGCCAGCAGCCAAGATACAGCGGGGGGGCGGGTCTACGAGCAGTACTTC
>TRBV13|NA|TRBJ2-2
CASSFLYTGELFF
TGTGCCAGCAGCTTTCTATACACCGGGGAGCTGTTTTTT
>TRBV7-9|TRBD2|TRBJ2-1
CASSSTSGSSYNEQFF
TGTGCCAGCAGCTCGACTAGCGGGAGCTCCTACAATGAGCAGTTCTTC
>TRBV5-6|TRBD1|TRBJ1-1
CASSLTTGQGREAFF
TGTGCCAGCAGCTTGACGACGGGACAGGGGCGCGAAGCTTTCTTT
>TRBV4-3|NA|TRBJ2-7
CASSQDRGTPSYEQYF
TGCGCCAGCAGCCAAGATCGAGGGACTCCCTCCTACGAGCAGTACTTC
>TRBV4-1|NA|TRBJ2-5
CASSQEGGAFRETQYF
TGCGCCAGCAGCCAAGAAGGAGGGGCCTTCAGGGAGACCCAGTACTTC
>TRBV19|TRBD1|TRBJ1-1
CASSIDGTGEAFF
TGTGCCAGTAGTATAGATGGGACAGGTGAAGCTTTCTTT
>TRBV15|TRBD2|TRBJ2-7
CATSRDGGLAAYEQYF
TGTGCCACCAGCAGAGATGGGGGACTAGCCGCCTACGAGCAGTACTTC